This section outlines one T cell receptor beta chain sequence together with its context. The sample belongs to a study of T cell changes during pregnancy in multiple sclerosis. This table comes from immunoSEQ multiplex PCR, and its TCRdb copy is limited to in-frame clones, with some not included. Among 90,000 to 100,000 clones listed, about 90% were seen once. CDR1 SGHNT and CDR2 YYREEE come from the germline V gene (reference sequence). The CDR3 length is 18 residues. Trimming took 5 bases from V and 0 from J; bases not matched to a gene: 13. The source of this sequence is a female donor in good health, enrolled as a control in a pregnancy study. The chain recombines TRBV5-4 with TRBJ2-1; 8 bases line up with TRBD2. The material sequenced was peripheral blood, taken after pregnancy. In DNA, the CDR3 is TGTGCCAGCAGATTTGAAATCCGAGCGGGGGACTCCTACAATGAGCAGTTCTTC. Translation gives CASRFEIRAGDSYNEQFF.